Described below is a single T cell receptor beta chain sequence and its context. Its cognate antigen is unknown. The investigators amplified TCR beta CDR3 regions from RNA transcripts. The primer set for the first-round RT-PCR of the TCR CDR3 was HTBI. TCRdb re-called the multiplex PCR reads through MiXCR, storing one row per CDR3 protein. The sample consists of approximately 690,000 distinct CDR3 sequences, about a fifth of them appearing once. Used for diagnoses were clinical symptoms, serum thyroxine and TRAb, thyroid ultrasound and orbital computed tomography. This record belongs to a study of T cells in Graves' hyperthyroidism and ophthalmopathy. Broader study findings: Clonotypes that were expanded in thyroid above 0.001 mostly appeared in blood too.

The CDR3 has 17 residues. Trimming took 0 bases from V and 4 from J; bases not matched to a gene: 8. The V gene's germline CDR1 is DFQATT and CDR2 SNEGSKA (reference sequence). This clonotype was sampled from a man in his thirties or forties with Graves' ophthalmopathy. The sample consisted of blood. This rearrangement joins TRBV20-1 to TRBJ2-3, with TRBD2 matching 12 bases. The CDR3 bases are TGCAGTGCTAGAGATCCCTCGACTAGCGGGAGTTCAGATACGCAGTATTTT. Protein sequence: CSARDPSTSGSSDTQYF.